Listed below are T cell receptor beta chains from one sample, sequenced in a study of cytomegalovirus exposure and HLA in healthy donors. Here immunoSEQ multiplex PCR was the method, and the copy in TCRdb shows in-frame clones only, minus some. The data show some 150,000 clones, with roughly 85% seen just once and roughly 2% held by the top ten. Sequencing input: PBMCs. All receptors derive from a middle-aged man in good health and CMV-seronegative. Both conserved end residues are part of each CDR3. A D gene is named only where the DNA matches it firmly. Clone size is shown for a subset of rows, as once, few, many or a class of expanded clone.

TRBV6-6	TRBD1	.	TRBJ2-3	13	CASIQGARDTQYF	TGTGCCAGCATCCAGGGGGCGCGAGATACGCAGTATTTT
TRBV7-9	TRBD1	.	TRBJ2-7	15	CASSPQGATSYEQYF	TGTGCCAGCAGCCCCCAGGGGGCGACTTCCTACGAGCAGTACTTC
TRBV29-1	TRBD2	.	TRBJ2-3	15	CSAETSGRGSDTQYF	TGCAGCGCTGAGACTAGCGGGAGGGGCTCAGATACGCAGTATTTT
TRBV7-2	.	.	TRBJ2-7	17	CASSLGAPARGSYEQYF	TGTGCCAGCAGCCTAGGAGCCCCGGCCCGGGGGTCCTACGAGCAGTACTTC
TRBV28	TRBD2	once	TRBJ2-3	15	CASSPGRALTDTQYF	TGTGCCAGCAGTCCCGGGAGGGCCTTGACAGATACGCAGTATTTT
TRBV11-2	TRBD2	.	TRBJ2-7	13	CASSLRQGGEQYF	TGTGCCAGCAGCTTACGTCAGGGAGGGGAGCAGTACTTC
TRBV5-4	TRBD2	.	TRBJ2-7	15	CASSLRLAGTYEQYF	TGTGCCAGCAGCTTGCGTCTAGCGGGGACATACGAGCAGTACTTC
TRBV18	.	.	TRBJ1-1	12	CASAPGNTEAFF	TGTGCCAGCGCCCCAGGGAACACTGAAGCTTTCTTT
TRBV27	.	.	TRBJ2-5	15	CASSLSRNPGETQYF	TGTGCCAGCAGTTTATCGAGGAATCCGGGGGAGACCCAGTACTTC
TRBV6-1	.	.	TRBJ1-5	15	CASSVTTALNRPQHF	TGTGCCAGCAGTGTTACGACAGCCTTAAATCGGCCCCAGCATTTT
TRBV5-4	.	.	TRBJ1-1	16	CASSLGGGFMNTEAFF	TGTGCCAGCAGCTTGGGGGGAGGCTTCATGAACACTGAAGCTTTCTTT
TRBV4-3	TRBD1	.	TRBJ2-5	17	CASSQDETGGPRETQYF	TGCGCCAGCAGCCAAGATGAGACAGGGGGCCCTAGGGAGACCCAGTACTTC
TRBV25-1	.	.	TRBJ2-1	16	CASSEAAITIVDEQFF	TGTGCCAGCAGTGAGGCGGCCATAACTATAGTAGATGAGCAGTTCTTC
TRBV7-2	TRBD1	.	TRBJ2-7	14	CASSIRDRDSEQYF	TGTGCCAGCAGCATCCGGGACAGGGATAGCGAGCAGTACTTC
TRBV7-6	.	.	TRBJ2-5	11	CASTASETQYF	TGTGCCAGCACCGCCTCAGAAACCCAGTACTTC
TRBV29-1	TRBD1	.	TRBJ2-1	13	CSASGQGGWEQFF	TGCAGCGCGTCGGGACAGGGGGGATGGGAGCAGTTCTTC
TRBV7-7	TRBD2	.	TRBJ2-1	16	CASSSDLADSYNEQFF	TGTGCTAGCAGCTCAGATCTAGCGGACTCCTACAATGAGCAGTTCTTC
TRBV13	.	.	TRBJ2-7	15	CASSLRGRGTYEQYF	TGTGCCAGCAGCTTGAGGGGGAGGGGGACCTACGAGCAGTACTTC
TRBV5-6	TRBD1	few	TRBJ2-5	13	CASSWDSQETQYF	TGTGCCAGCAGCTGGGACAGCCAAGAGACCCAGTACTTC
TRBV11-3	TRBD2	.	TRBJ2-1	16	CASSRPTGGSTGEQFF	TGTGCCAGCAGCCGACCCACTGGCGGGAGTACCGGTGAGCAGTTCTTC
TRBV7-2	.	few	TRBJ1-2	15	CASSPLGGAGYGYTF	TGTGCCAGCAGCCCCTTGGGGGGGGCGGGCTATGGCTACACCTTC
TRBV18	.	.	TRBJ2-6	18	CASSPVGLSSSGANVLTF	TGTGCCAGCTCACCGGTTGGATTATCTAGCTCTGGGGCCAACGTCCTGACTTTC
TRBV6-1	.	.	TRBJ2-1	18	CASSEALPASAQGNEQFF	TGTGCCAGCAGTGAAGCGCTACCAGCGTCAGCTCAAGGCAATGAGCAGTTCTTC
TRBV10-2	.	once	TRBJ2-4	15	CASSEASRPKNIQYF	TGCGCCAGCAGTGAGGCTAGCAGACCCAAAAACATTCAGTACTTC
TRBV18	TRBD2	few	TRBJ2-1	16	CASSPFAGGGYNEQFF	TGTGCCAGCTCACCATTTGCGGGAGGGGGCTACAATGAGCAGTTCTTC
TRBV2	.	.	TRBJ1-1	14	CASSTRTLNTEAFF	TGTGCCAGCAGTACCAGGACACTTAACACTGAAGCTTTCTTT
TRBV19	TRBD1	.	TRBJ1-5	14	CASSISRGNQPQHF	TGTGCCAGTAGTATAAGCAGGGGGAATCAGCCCCAGCATTTT
TRBV5-1	TRBD1	few	TRBJ2-5	14	CASSSPGQGGTQYF	TGCGCCAGCAGCTCACCGGGACAGGGGGGGACCCAGTACTTC
TRBV6-5	TRBD2	.	TRBJ2-3	15	CASSRLAGGADTQYF	TGTGCCAGCAGTCGACTAGCGGGAGGTGCAGATACGCAGTATTTT
TRBV21-1	.	.	TRBJ2-1	18	CASSKEITSGSPWDEQFF	TGTGCCAGCAGCAAAGAAATAACTAGCGGGAGCCCCTGGGATGAGCAGTTCTTC
TRBV4-3	.	.	TRBJ1-5	16	CASSQDLGYSNQPQHF	TGCGCCAGCAGCCAAGATCTAGGTTATAGCAATCAGCCCCAGCATTTT
TRBV6-5	.	.	TRBJ2-7	13	CASSLDRTYEQYF	TGTGCCAGCAGTTTAGACAGGACCTACGAGCAGTACTTC
TRBV11-2	.	few	TRBJ2-7	12	CASSLGPVEQYF	TGTGCCAGCAGCTTAGGGCCCGTCGAGCAGTACTTC
TRBV19	.	.	TRBJ2-5	12	CASSIPQGNQYF	TGTGCCAGTAGTATTCCCCAGGGAAACCAGTACTTC
TRBV29-1	.	.	TRBJ1-2	11	CSVEAVDGYTF	TGCAGCGTTGAGGCGGTGGATGGCTACACCTTC
TRBV7-9	TRBD2	once	TRBJ2-2	14	CASSFLAGAGELFF	TGTGCCAGCAGCTTCCTAGCGGGAGCCGGGGAGCTGTTTTTT
TRBV7-9	.	.	TRBJ2-5	17	CASSASEVADLRETQYF	TGTGCCAGCAGCGCCTCAGAGGTAGCGGACCTGCGAGAGACCCAGTACTTC
TRBV5-6	.	.	TRBJ2-7	15	CASSHRAIKTYEQYF	TGTGCCAGCAGCCACAGGGCCATAAAGACCTACGAGCAGTACTTC
TRBV28	TRBD1	.	TRBJ2-1	13	CASSWGQLNEQFF	TGTGCCAGCAGTTGGGGACAGCTAAATGAGCAGTTCTTC
TRBV18	.	.	TRBJ1-1	14	CASSPTGRQGEAFF	TGTGCCAGCTCACCAACCGGGAGACAAGGAGAAGCTTTCTTT
TRBV5-1	.	.	TRBJ2-1	15	CASSSGTGSYNEQFF	TGCGCCAGCAGCTCCGGTACGGGCTCCTACAATGAGCAGTTCTTC
TRBV6-6	TRBD1	few	TRBJ1-1	13	CASTDRGNTEAFF	TGTGCCAGCACTGACAGGGGGAACACTGAAGCTTTCTTT